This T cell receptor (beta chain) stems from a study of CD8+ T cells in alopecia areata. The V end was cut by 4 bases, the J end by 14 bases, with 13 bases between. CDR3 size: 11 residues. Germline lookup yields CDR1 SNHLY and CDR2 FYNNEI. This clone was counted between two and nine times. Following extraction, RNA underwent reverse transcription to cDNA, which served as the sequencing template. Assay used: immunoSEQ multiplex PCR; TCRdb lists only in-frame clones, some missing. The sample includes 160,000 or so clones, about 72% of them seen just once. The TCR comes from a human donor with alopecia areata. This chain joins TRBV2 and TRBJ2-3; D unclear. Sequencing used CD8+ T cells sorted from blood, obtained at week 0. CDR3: CASSGGRRVYF. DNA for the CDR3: TGTGCCAGCAGTGGTGGTCGGAGAGTGTATTTT.